This T cell receptor (beta chain) came from a study of Graves' ophthalmopathy and Graves' hyperthyroidism listed by TCRdb under 2018. Concerning the study at large: Peripheral blood samples were taken at the time of initial diagnosis, before any treatment was given. To tell Graves' ophthalmopathy apart from Graves' hyperthyroidism, and to predict which patients would progress to ophthalmopathy, the study relied on TCR beta repertoire signatures. In total, 135 blood samples were TCR-sequenced: under 45 ophthalmopathy, some 75 hyperthyroidism and some 17 hyperthyroidism-to-ophthalmopathy patients. A discovery set of 100 patients (43 ophthalmopathy, about 55 stable hyperthyroidism) was enrolled to explore V-J signatures distinguishing ophthalmopathy from hyperthyroidism. An independent validation cohort was composed of fewer than 20 hyperthyroidism patients and about 16 patients who later progressed from hyperthyroidism to ophthalmopathy. In five or six hyperthyroidism patients, T-cell repertoires of thyroid tissue and blood were compared. Following sample collection, hyperthyroidism patients were given methimazole at a starting dose of 30 mg daily, and ophthalmopathy patients were given high-dose intravenous methylprednisolone. The 100 discovery patients were randomly split 7:3 into training and test sets.

This clonotype was recorded at least ten times. What this receptor recognizes is not known. No quality values exist for individual bases; no much larger clone is one base distant. For repertoire sequencing, the TCR beta CDR3 regions were amplified from RNA transcripts. The first round was an RT-PCR using HTBI primers with the Qiagen OneStep RT-PCR kit, and this first round was followed by a second-round multiplex PCR, then size selection and purification. Libraries were sequenced paired-end with 100 bp reads on an Illumina HiSeq2000. Turning to the authors' computational methods: SOAPnuke was used for read processing, and reads with adapters, uncalled bases, a mean Phred below 15, or no exact constant-primer or identifier match were discarded. COPE v1.2.5 was used to merge high-quality paired reads. Unique nucleotide sequences were defined as clonotypes and aligned to IMGT TRB V, D and J references using MiTCR v1.1. Only V-J combinations with frequency above 0.0001 were analysed, covering over 99% of repertoires. For each V-J combination, a TCR clonal expansion and chaos score was defined as F50 clonal expansion divided by the chaos observed in the TCRdist matrix. Welch's t-statistics and random forest were used to reduce features to about 14 V-J combinations, which were fed into a naive Bayes classifier. The similarity between thyroid and blood repertoires was quantified using the Morisita-Horn index. TCRdb applied fastp at Q25 and MiXCR to the public reads, then kept only in-frame beta chains. Records with the same CDR3 protein are collapsed into one entry carrying the most frequent genes and DNA. V and J calls and clone size were set by TCRdb, not the authors. Across this sample there are nearly 400,000 distinct CDR3 sequences, with roughly 18% seen only once. The biggest ten clones account for 1.5% to 2% of the sample.

Trimming takes 6 bases from V and 6 bases from J, and the germline ends sit 21 bases apart. CDR1 DFQATT and CDR2 SNEGSKA are derived from the germline V gene (reference sequence). Taken from cysteine to phenylalanine, the CDR3 has 14 residues. The retained sequence is limited to the CDR3, 42 bases, with the frame set at the first base. Ophthalmopathy patients were characterized by moderately to severely active disease, a Clinical Activity Score of at least 3, a NOSPECS grade of at least 4, and a disease duration under 3 months. Patients were excluded if they had other autoimmune diseases, uncontrolled infections, pregnancy or lactation. Diagnosis was based on clinical symptoms, serum thyroxine, TRAb, thyroid ultrasound and orbital computed tomography. PBMCs were isolated from about 9.2 ml of fresh peripheral blood by Ficoll-Paque density gradient centrifugation. Total RNA was extracted with Trizol reagent and quality-checked on an Agilent 2100 Bioanalyzer.

The full study reports these points: In validation, the model predicted ophthalmopathy progression with roughly 68% sensitivity and around 72% specificity; fewer than 15 predicted patients were CT-confirmed with GO in a median of approximately six months. Sample size was not statistically predetermined, and group allocation was not concealed from the investigators. Most expanded thyroid clonotypes with frequency above 0.001 were also detected in blood, suggesting blood repertoires may reflect the thyroid immune response. In cross-validation, the 13-signature model distinguished ophthalmopathy from stable hyperthyroidism with 85% to 90% sensitivity and around 82% specificity, and in the test set the corresponding values were roughly 80% and 76%.

This sequence was found in a woman younger than 35 with Graves' ophthalmopathy. Donor details come from another sample of the same person, matched by shared clones. This sequence uses TRBV20-1 and TRBJ2-7, with TRBD1 perhaps the D gene, on 6 matching bases. Material: peripheral blood. The DNA is TGCAGTGCCGGCTCCGGCACAGGGATCCCCGAGCAGTACTTC. Translated, this gives CSAGSGTGIPEQYF.